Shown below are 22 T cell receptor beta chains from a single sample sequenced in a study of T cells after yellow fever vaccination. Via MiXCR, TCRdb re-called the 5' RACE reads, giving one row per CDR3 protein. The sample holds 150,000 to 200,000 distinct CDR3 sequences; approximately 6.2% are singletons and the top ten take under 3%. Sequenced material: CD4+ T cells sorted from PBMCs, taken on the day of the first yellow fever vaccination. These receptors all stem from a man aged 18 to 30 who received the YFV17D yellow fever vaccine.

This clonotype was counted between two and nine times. The CDR3 DNA sequence: TGCGCCAGCAGCTCGGCGCCCACGGGGCGAGGCACAGATACGCAGTATTTT. It is translated as CASSSAPTGRGTDTQYF. The rearrangement uses TRBV5-1 and TRBJ2-3; D tentatively reads TRBD1 or TRBD2 (5 bases each). The germline V gene encodes CDR1 SGHRS and CDR2 YFSETQ. With 3 bases removed from V and 1 base from J, the gap between germline ends came to 18 bases. The CDR3 totals 17 residues.

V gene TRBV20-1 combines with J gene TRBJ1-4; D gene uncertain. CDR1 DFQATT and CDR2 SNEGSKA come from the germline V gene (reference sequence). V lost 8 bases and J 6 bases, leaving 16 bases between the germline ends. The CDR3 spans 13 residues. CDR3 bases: TGCAGTTCCCCGAGCAGCTGGGATGAAAAACTGTTTTTT. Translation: CSSPSSWDEKLFF.

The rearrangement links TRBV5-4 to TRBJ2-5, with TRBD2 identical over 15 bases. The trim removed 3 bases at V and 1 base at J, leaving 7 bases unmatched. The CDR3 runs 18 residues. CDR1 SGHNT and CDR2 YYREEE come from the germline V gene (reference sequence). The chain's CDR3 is CASSSGLAGGKLQETQYF. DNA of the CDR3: TGTGCCAGCAGCTCGGGACTAGCGGGGGGCAAACTCCAAGAGACCCAGTACTTC.

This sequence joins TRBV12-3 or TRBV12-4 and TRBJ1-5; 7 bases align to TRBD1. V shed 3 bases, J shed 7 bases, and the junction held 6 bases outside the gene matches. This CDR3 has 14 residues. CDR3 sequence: CASSFSGGRQPQHF. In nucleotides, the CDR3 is TGTGCCAGCAGTTTTTCAGGGGGAAGGCAGCCCCAGCATTTT.

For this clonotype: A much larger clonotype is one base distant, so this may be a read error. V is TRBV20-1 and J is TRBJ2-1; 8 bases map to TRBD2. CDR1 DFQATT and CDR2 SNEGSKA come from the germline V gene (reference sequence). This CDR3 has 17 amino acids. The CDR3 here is CIARDRLRSGGHSEQFF. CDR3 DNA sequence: TGCATTGCTAGAGATCGTCTCCGGTCGGGGGGGCACAGTGAGCAGTTCTTC.

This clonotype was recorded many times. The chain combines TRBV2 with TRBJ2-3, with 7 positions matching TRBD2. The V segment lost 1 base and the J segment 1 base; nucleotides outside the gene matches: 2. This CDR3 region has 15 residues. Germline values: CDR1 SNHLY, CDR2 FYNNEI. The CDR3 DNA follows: TGTGCCAGCAGTGAAGTCACTAGCGGCACAGATACGCAGTATTTT. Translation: CASSEVTSGTDTQYF.

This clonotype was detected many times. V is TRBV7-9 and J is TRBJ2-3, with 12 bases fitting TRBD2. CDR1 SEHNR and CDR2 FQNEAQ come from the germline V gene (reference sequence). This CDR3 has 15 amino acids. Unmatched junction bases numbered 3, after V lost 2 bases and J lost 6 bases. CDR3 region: CASSLRGTSGDTQYF. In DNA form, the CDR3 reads TGTGCCAGCAGCTTAAGGGGGACTAGCGGGGATACGCAGTATTTT.

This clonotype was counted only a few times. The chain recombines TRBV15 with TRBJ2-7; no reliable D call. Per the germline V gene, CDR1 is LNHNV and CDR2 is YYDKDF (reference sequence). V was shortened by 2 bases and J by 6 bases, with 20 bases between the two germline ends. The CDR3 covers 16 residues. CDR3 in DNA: TGTGCCACCAGCAGATTTTCTGTCCTTTACCCCATCGAGCAGTACTTC. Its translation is CATSRFSVLYPIEQYF.

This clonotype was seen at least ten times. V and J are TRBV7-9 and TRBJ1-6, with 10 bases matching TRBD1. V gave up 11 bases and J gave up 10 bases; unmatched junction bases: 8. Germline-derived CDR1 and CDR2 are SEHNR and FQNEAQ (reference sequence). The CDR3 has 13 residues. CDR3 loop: CASGGQGRSPLHF. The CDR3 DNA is TGTGCCTCGGGGGGACAGGGGAGATCACCCCTCCACTTT.

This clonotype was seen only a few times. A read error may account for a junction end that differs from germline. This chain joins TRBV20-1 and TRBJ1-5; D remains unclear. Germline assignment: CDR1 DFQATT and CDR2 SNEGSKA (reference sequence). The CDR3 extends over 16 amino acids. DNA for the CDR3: TGCAGTGCCAGAGCGGTGTGGCGGGATAGCAATCAGCCCCAGCATTTT. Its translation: CSARAVWRDSNQPQHF.

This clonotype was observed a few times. The CDR3 loop reads CASSLNTGQETQYF. CDR3 bases: TGTGCCAGCAGTTTAAATACGGGGCAAGAGACCCAGTACTTC. The rearrangement joins TRBV12-3 or TRBV12-4 to TRBJ2-5; D is perhaps TRBD2 (5 bases). The CDR3 consists of 14 residues. Trimming pared 2 bases from V and 2 bases from J, leaving 9 bases between.

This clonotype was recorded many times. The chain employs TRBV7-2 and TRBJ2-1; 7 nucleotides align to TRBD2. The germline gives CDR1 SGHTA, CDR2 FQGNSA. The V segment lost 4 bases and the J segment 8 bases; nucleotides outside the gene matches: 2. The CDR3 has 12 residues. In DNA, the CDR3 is TGTGCCAGCAGCTGGGGGGGGGATGAGCAGTTCTTC. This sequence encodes CASSWGGDEQFF.

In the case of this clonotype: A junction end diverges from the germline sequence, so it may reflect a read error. The CDR3 region is CASRVQGSNNSPLHF. The CDR3 nucleotides are TGTGCCAGCAGGGTGCAGGGCTCCAATAATTCACCCCTCCACTTT. The chain couples TRBV2 to TRBJ1-6, with a possible D match to TRBD1 (5 bases). Germline loops: CDR1 SNHLY, CDR2 FYNNEI. This CDR3 is built from 15 residues.

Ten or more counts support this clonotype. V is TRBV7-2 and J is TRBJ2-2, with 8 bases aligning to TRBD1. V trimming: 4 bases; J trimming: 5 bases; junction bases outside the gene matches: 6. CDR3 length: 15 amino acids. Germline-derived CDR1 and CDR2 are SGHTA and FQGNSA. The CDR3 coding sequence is TGTGCCAGCAGCTACCAGGGGGCTCGGACCGGGGAGCTGTTTTTT. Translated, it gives CASSYQGARTGELFF.

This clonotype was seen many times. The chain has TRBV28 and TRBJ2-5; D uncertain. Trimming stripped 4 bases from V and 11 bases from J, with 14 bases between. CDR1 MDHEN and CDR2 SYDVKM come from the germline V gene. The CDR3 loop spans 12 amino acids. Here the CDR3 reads CASSSAGEIQYF. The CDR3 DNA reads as TGTGCCAGCAGTTCCGCCGGAGAAATACAGTACTTC.

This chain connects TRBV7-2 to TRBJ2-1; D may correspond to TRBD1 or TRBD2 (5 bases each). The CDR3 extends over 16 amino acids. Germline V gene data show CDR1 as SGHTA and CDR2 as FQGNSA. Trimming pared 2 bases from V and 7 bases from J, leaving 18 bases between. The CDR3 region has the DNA TGTGCCAGCAGCTTACCGGGACCCCTCCTCGCGAATGAGCAGTTCTTC. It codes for CASSLPGPLLANEQFF.

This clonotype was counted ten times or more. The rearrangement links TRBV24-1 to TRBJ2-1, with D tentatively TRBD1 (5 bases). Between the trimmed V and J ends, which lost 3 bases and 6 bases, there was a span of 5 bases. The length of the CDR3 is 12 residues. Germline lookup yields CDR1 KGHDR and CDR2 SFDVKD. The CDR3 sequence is CATSDQGNEQFF. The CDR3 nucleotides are TGTGCCACCAGTGATCAGGGCAATGAGCAGTTCTTC.

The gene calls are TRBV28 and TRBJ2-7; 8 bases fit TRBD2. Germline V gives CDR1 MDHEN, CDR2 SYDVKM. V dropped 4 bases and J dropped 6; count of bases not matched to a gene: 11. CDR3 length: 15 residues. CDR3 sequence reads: CASSSPGGDPREQYV. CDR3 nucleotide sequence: TGTGCCAGCAGTTCCCCGGGGGGGGACCCACGCGAGCAGTACGTC.

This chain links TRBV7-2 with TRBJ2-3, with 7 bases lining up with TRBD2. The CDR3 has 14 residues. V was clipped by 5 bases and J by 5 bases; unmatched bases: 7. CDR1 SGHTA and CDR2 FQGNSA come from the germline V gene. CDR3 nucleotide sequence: TGTGCCAGCAGCCGGACTAGGGAAGAAGATACGCAGTATTTT. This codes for CASSRTREEDTQYF.

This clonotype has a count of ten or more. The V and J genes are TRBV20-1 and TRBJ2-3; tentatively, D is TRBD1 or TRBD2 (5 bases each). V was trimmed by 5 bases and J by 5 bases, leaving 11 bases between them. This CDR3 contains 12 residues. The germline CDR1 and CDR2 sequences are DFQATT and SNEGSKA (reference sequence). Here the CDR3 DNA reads TGCAGTGCTGGGGACCCGAAAGATACGCAGTATTTT. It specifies CSAGDPKDTQYF.

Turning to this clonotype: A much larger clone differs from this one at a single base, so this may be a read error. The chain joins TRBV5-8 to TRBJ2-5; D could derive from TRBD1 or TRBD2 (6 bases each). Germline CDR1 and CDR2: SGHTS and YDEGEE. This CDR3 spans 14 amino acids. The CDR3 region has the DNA TGTGCCAGCAGATTGGAAGGGGGGAAAGAGACCCAGTACTTC. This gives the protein CASRLEGGKETQYF.

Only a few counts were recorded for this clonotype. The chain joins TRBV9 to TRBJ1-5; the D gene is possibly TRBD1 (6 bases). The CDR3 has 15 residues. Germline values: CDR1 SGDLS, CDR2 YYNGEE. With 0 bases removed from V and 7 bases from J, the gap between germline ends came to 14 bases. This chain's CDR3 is CASSVGRGAGQPQHF. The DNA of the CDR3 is TGTGCCAGCAGCGTAGGTCGGGGGGCAGGCCAGCCCCAGCATTTT.